The 3 T cell receptor beta chains listed next were all sequenced from one sample in a study of blood T cell repertoires in COVID-19 (dated by TCRdb to 2019 to 2021). The method was the immunoSEQ multiplex PCR assay. Imported from immuneACCESS, the table was reduced by TCRdb to in-frame sequences with V and J called. These copies leave out some clones; in studies compared against another copy, an unresolved V gene accounts for under half, and the cause of the remainder is not known. In all, the sample holds fewer than 300,000 clones, and around 89% of those were seen once. The ten largest account for approximately 6.5% of the sample. Sequencing was carried out using peripheral blood. The receptors come from a woman aged 45-65 years with COVID-19, enrolled during active disease.

The chain recombines TRBV10-3 with TRBJ1-5; D gene uncertain. Trimming took 0 bases from V and 5 from J, leaving 8 bases between them. The CDR3 sequence is 14 residues long. CDR1 and CDR2 from the germline V gene are ENHRY and SYGVKD. In DNA, the CDR3 is TGTGCCATCAGTGAGTCCGACATTTATCAGCCCCAGCATTTT. This encodes CAISESDIYQPQHF.

This clone was seen just once. The V and J genes are TRBV29-1 and TRBJ2-3; TRBD2 matches 7 bases. V shed 6 bases and J 4 bases; nucleotides not matched to a gene: 7. Germline CDR1 reads SQVTM; CDR2 reads ANQGSEA. CDR3 length: 13 residues. Here the CDR3 DNA reads TGCAGCGTCCGGGAGGTAGCCTCAGATACGCAGTATTTT. Its translation is CSVREVASDTQYF.

The chain couples TRBV6-6 to TRBJ2-3; 7 positions agree with TRBD1. CDR1 and CDR2 (germline): MNHNY, SVGAGI (reference sequence). V lost 5 bases, J lost 2 bases, and 13 bases stayed unmatched. The CDR3 covers 17 residues. For the CDR3, the DNA is TGTGCCAGCAGTCGATCGACGACAGGGCGAAACACAGATACGCAGTATTTT. Residues: CASSRSTTGRNTDTQYF.